What follows is one T cell receptor beta chain and its context. The repertoire was sequenced with immunoSEQ multiplex PCR; TCRdb's copy has only in-frame clones and lacks some. The table lists tens of thousands of clones, more than 85% of them singletons. Thawed unstimulated PBMCs were FACS-sorted by CD3, CD4 and CD8 into two populations. This entry comes from a study of T cell clones after liver transplantation. The wider study: TCRbeta sequencing after a pre-transplant mixed lymphocyte reaction identified graft-donor-reactive clones, later tracked in post-transplant blood. Three of eight recipients were HCV-positive; others had non-autoimmune, non-viral indications. Standard immunosuppression, with no induction, continued until 12-24 months after transplant.

There are 16 residues in the CDR3. Trimming removed 4 bases from V and 1 base from J, with 16 bases in between. Germline V lookup: CDR1 SGHAT, CDR2 FQNNGV. The source material was CD4+ T cells from blood, sampled less than 27 months after liver transplant. V gene TRBV11-2 combines with J gene TRBJ2-5, with D perhaps matching TRBD2 (7 bases). The sequence was obtained from a human patient who received a liver transplant. Among the T cells, some may be from the graft donor. The DNA of the CDR3 is TGTGCCAGCAGCTACCGAGGGGGGGCAGTCCAAGAGACCCAGTACTTC. Its protein product is CASSYRGGAVQETQYF.